This TCR beta chain was sequenced during a study of CD8 T cells in Susac syndrome. Findings and caveats of the study: It was in TEMRA cells and active patients that Susac CD8+ clonal expansion peaked.

There are 15 residues in the CDR3. Trimming stripped 7 bases from V and 3 bases from J, with 18 bases between. Germline V CDR1 and CDR2: SGHRS, YFSETQ. RNA, at about 0.45 to 1 ug, was reverse transcribed with random hexamers. Each CDR3 protein gets one entry after TCRdb re-called the immunoSEQ multiplex PCR reads with MiXCR. The table includes 65,000 to 100,000 distinct CDR3 sequences, approximately 96% detected once. Negative isolation yielded CD4+ and CD8+ T cells, and FACS enriched TEMRA cells. Details on this clonotype: Antigen: not known.

Input material: CD8+ T cells from PBMCs. This sequence was found in a human donor with Susac syndrome. The V and J genes are TRBV5-1 and TRBJ2-3, with TRBD2 as a possible D gene (5 bases). The CDR3 nucleotides read TGCGCCAGCGCTAACGGCGGGTTTCTGACAGATACGCAGTATTTT. Translated, it gives CASANGGFLTDTQYF.